The clone carrying this T cell receptor beta chain was detected only a few times. As yet, its antigen is unknown. The PCR contained 60 Vbeta and 13 Jbeta primers. Measured with immunoSEQ multiplex PCR; TCRdb has only the in-frame clones, and not every one. The sample contains 95,000 to 150,000 clones, 15% of which appear only once. The V gene's germline CDR1 is LGHNA and CDR2 YNFKEQ. The ends were cut back, 1 base at V and 0 bases at J, with 14 bases in the middle. The CDR3 runs 17 residues. These data are taken from a study of cytomegalovirus exposure and HLA in healthy donors. Across the study: Across 350 to 500 genotyped donors, 81% landed in the Caucasian-associated ancestry cluster. Study observations and caveats: Among TCR beta chains, those listed as cytomegalovirus-associated numbered around 180.

V gene TRBV4-2 combines with J gene TRBJ2-3; possible D gene TRBD2, 6 bases. The receptor comes from a woman between 18 and 30 years old in good health and CMV-seronegative. Material for sequencing was PBMCs. The CDR3 reads CASSQVMSGPSTDTQYF. The CDR3 DNA sequence: TGTGCCAGCAGCCAAGTTATGAGCGGGCCCAGCACAGATACGCAGTATTTT.